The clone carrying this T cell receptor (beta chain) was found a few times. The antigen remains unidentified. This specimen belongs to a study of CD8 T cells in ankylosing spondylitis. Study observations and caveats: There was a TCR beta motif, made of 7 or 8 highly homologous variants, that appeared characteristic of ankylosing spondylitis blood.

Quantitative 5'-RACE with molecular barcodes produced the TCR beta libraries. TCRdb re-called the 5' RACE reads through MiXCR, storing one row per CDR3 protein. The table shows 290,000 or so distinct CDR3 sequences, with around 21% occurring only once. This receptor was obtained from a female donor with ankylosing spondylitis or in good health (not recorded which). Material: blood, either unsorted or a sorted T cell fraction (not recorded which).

For the CDR3, the DNA is TGTGCCAGTCTTGTCGGACTAGCGGGGAGAAATGAGCAGTTCTTC. Translated: CASLVGLAGRNEQFF. The chain employs TRBV28 and TRBJ2-1, with 12 bases that match TRBD2. V shed 9 bases and J 7 bases; nucleotides not matched to a gene: 10. There are 15 residues in the CDR3. The germline gives CDR1 MDHEN, CDR2 SYDVKM.